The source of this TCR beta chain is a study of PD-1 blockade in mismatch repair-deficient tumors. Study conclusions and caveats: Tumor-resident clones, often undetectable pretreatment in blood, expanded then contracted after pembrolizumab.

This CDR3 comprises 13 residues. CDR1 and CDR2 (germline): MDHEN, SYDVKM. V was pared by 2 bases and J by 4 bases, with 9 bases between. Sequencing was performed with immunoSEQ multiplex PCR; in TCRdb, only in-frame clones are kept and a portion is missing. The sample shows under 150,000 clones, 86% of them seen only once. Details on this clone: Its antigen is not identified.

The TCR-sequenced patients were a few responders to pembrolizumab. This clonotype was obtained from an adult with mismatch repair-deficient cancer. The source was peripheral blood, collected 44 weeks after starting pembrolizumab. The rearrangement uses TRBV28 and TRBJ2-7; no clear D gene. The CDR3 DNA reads TGTGCCAGCAGTTTACCGGGTGGTTACGAGCAGTACTTC. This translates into CASSLPGGYEQYF.